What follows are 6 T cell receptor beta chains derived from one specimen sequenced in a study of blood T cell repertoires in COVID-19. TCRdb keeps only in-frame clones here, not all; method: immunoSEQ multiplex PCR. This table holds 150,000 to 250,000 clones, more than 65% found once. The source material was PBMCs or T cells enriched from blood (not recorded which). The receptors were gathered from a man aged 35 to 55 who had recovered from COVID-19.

CDR3 DNA sequence: TGCGCCAGCAGCCCGGGAGGACCTGGAAACACCATATATTTT. Protein: CASSPGGPGNTIYF. The gene calls are TRBV5-1 and TRBJ1-3, with D hard to call. CDR3 length equals 14 residues. Germline CDR1 and CDR2: SGHRS and YFSETQ. Trimming took 4 bases from V and 2 from J, leaving 10 bases between them.

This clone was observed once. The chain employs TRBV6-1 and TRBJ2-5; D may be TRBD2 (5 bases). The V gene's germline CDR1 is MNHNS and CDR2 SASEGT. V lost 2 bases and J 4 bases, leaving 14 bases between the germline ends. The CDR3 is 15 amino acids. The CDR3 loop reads CASSERLQEGETQYF. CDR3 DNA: TGTGCCAGCAGTGAAAGACTCCAAGAGGGAGAGACCCAGTACTTC.

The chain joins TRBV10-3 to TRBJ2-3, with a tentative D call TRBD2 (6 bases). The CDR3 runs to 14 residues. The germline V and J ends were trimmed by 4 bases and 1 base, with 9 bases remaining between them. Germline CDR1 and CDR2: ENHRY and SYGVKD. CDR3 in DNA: TGTGCCATCAGTGCGGGGAGGCGCACAGATACGCAGTATTTT. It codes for CAISAGRRTDTQYF.

CDR3 region: CASSLEAGSTDTQYF. In DNA, the CDR3 is TGTGCCAGCAGCTTGGAAGCGGGCAGCACAGATACGCAGTATTTT. The V gene is TRBV5-5, the J gene TRBJ2-3; a weak D match, TRBD2 (6 bases). The CDR3 sequence is 15 residues long. Germline V CDR1 and CDR2: SGHKS, YYEKEE (reference sequence). V lost 0 bases to trimming and J lost 0 bases, with 8 bases between them.

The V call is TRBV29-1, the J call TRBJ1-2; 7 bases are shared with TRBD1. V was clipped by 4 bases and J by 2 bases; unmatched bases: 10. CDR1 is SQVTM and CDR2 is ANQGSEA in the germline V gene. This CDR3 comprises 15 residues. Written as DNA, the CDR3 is TGCAGCGTTGGTAGTTTGGGACAGAGAAACTATGGCTACACCTTC. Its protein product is CSVGSLGQRNYGYTF. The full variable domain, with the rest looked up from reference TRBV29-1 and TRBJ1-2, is SAVISQKPSRDICQRGTSLTIQCQVDSQVTMMFWYRQQPGQSLTLIATANQGSEATYESGFVIDKFPISRPNLTFSTLTVSNMSPEDSSIYLCSVGSLGQRNYGYTFGSGTRLTVV.

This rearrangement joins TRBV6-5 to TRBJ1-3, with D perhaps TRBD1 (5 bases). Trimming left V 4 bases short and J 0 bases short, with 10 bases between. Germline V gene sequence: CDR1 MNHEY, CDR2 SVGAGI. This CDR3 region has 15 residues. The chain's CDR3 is CASSSQGTSGNTIYF. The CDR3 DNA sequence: TGTGCCAGCAGTTCGCAGGGAACCTCTGGAAACACCATATATTTT.